This passage covers 10 T cell receptor beta chains from one sample sequenced in a study of post-analysis software for immune sequencing data (dated by TCRdb to 2014 to 2015). General findings and caveats noted by the study authors: Patients showed significantly higher frequencies than controls for roughly five TRBV segments, among them TRBV5-6, TRBV5-1 and TRBV20-1.

Their specific antigens are unknown. The library was built by means of PCR. This sample was sequenced with an Illumina HiSeq 2500. To reduce PCR and sequencing biases, unique molecular identifiers were incorporated into the TCR beta cDNA libraries. TCRdb reran the public reads through fastp at Q25 and MiXCR, keeping productive beta chains. Rows are combined by CDR3 protein, so each entry shows the most common genes and DNA. The sample has 650,000 to 900,000 distinct CDR3 sequences on record, more than 45% of them singletons. The ten largest clones capture over 4.5% of the sample. The sample consisted of blood. The receptors stem from a girl aged 5-17 years with multiple sclerosis.

The gene calls are TRBV11-3 and TRBJ2-5; D is unclear. In germline, CDR1 is SGHNT, CDR2 YENEEA. V lost 5 bases to trimming and J lost 3 bases, with 10 bases between them. This CDR3 has 13 residues. CDR3 in amino acids: CASSQNNKETQYF. The CDR3 nucleotides read TGTGCCAGCAGCCAGAATAATAAAGAGACCCAGTACTTC.

V gene TRBV4-3 combines with J gene TRBJ2-7; TRBD1 is a possible D gene (6 bases). Germline lookup yields CDR1 LGHNA and CDR2 YSLEER. CDR3 length: 16 residues. V lost 3 bases and J lost 2, with 17 bases in between. CDR3: CASSQGPGQLPYEQYF. The CDR3 DNA is TGCGCCAGCAGCCAGGGCCCAGGACAGTTACCCTACGAGCAGTACTTC.

This clonotype turned up a few times. J is TRBJ2-7 and V is TRBV29-1, with TRBD2 identical over 9 bases. CDR1 and CDR2 from the germline V gene are SQVTM and ANQGSEA. Trimming removed 2 bases from V and 4 bases from J; junction bases left unmatched: 3. This CDR3 is 13 amino acids long. Written as DNA, the CDR3 is TGCAGCGTTGAATGGGCGGGAGGGTACGAGCAGTACTTC. Protein sequence: CSVEWAGGYEQYF.

This clonotype was counted between two and nine times. This rearrangement joins TRBV7-2 to TRBJ1-2; a possible D gene is TRBD1 (5 bases). This CDR3 has 15 residues. CDR1 is SGHTA, CDR2 FQGNSA, per germline. Trimming pared 5 bases from V and 5 bases from J, leaving 18 bases between. The CDR3 DNA is TGTGCCAGCAGCCCCACGAGGAATTCAGGGTATGGCTACACCTTC. This translates into CASSPTRNSGYGYTF.

The V and J genes are TRBV4-3 and TRBJ2-5; D is perhaps TRBD1 (5 bases). The CDR3 is 16 residues long. Germline CDR1 and CDR2: LGHNA and YSLEER. V lost 0 bases and J lost 4, with 15 bases in between. DNA for the CDR3: TGCGCCAGCAGCCAAGATGCCCAGGGCCAGGTAGAGACCCAGTACTTC. This sequence encodes CASSQDAQGQVETQYF.

This clonotype was seen only a few times. The rearrangement uses TRBV7-2 and TRBJ2-4, with TRBD2 matching over 8 bases. V lost 5 bases and J lost 7; bases outside the gene matches: 7. Germline lookup yields CDR1 SGHTA and CDR2 FQGNSA. The CDR3 has 14 residues. The CDR3 DNA is TGTGCCAGCAGCGCGCGGGAGGTGGGGAACATTCAGTACTTC. The encoded protein is CASSAREVGNIQYF. Combining the CDR3 with reference TRBV7-2 and TRBJ2-4 gives the whole variable domain GAGVSQSPSNKVTEKGKDVELRCDPISGHTALYWYRQSLGQGLEFLIYFQGNSAPDKSGLPSDRFSAERTGGSVSTLTIQRTQQEDSAVYLCASSAREVGNIQYFGAGTRLSVL.

The CDR3: CASADRVGGETQYF. DNA of the CDR3: TGTGCCAGCGCCGACAGGGTGGGTGGAGAGACCCAGTACTTC. The chain joins TRBV6-5 to TRBJ2-5; the match to TRBD1 covers 7 bases. The V and J ends lost 8 bases and 4 bases, in that order; junction bases with no gene match: 10. The V gene's germline CDR1 is MNHEY and CDR2 SVGAGI. The length of the CDR3 is 14 residues.

This clonotype was observed a single time. The gene calls are TRBV27 and TRBJ2-7; either TRBD1 or TRBD2 may supply D (5 bases each). Germline values: CDR1 MNHEY, CDR2 SMNVEV (reference sequence). V lost 6 bases and J 2 bases, leaving 11 bases between the germline ends. The CDR3 length is 13 residues. CDR3 coding DNA: TGTGCCAGCAGCAAGGGACCTACCTACGAGCAGTACTTC. Translation: CASSKGPTYEQYF.

This clonotype was detected a few times. The CDR3: CSARRLGVLNEQFF. The CDR3 DNA reads as TGCAGTGCTAGGAGGCTAGGCGTGCTCAATGAGCAGTTCTTC. The rearrangement joins TRBV20-1 to TRBJ2-1; the D is unclear. V lost 3 bases to trimming and J lost 6 bases, with 15 bases between them. The V gene's germline CDR1 is DFQATT and CDR2 SNEGSKA (reference sequence). The length of the CDR3 is 14 residues.

The sample holds a few counts of this clonotype. This chain connects TRBV25-1 to TRBJ2-5; TRBD1 might be the D (5 bases). V lost 8 bases and J 4 bases, leaving 14 bases between the germline ends. Per germline, CDR1 MGHDK and CDR2 SYGVNS. The CDR3 extends over 13 amino acids. CDR3 in DNA: TGTGCCAGCGGTGGGGCGCAAAGAGAGACCCAGTACTTC. Encoded protein: CASGGAQRETQYF.